One sample yielded the 10 T cell receptor beta chains listed below, sequenced in a study of CD8+CD57+ T cells in acquired aplastic anemia. It was patients with CD8+CD57+ cell expansion by flow cytometry who were chosen for sequencing. TCR beta VDJ combinations and CDR3 sequences were profiled from genomic DNA. TCRdb ran MiXCR on the reads and lists one entry per CDR3 protein. This repertoire shows 200,000 to 300,000 distinct CDR3 sequences, more than 40% found once; its top ten account for 7% to 9.5%. Sequenced sample: sorted CD4+, CD8+, or CD8+CD57+ T cells (not recorded which) from PBMCs. Every receptor here comes from a human donor with aplastic anemia.

The chain employs TRBV5-8 and TRBJ1-2, with D unresolved. CDR3 length: 13 residues. In germline, CDR1 is SGHTS, CDR2 YDEGEE. Deletions cut 4 bases from V and 1 base from J, with 8 bases between. The chain's CDR3 is CASSPDDNYGYTF. Here the CDR3 DNA reads TGTGCCAGCAGCCCCGACGATAACTATGGCTACACCTTC.

This clonotype has ten or more counts. V usage is TRBV5-1 and J usage is TRBJ2-1; D might be TRBD2 (6 bases). V lost 5 bases, J lost 8 bases, and 20 bases lay in between. The CDR3 runs to 15 residues. The germline CDR1 and CDR2 sequences are SGHRS and YFSETQ. The CDR3 coding sequence is TGCGCCAGCAGTACGTGGGGAGGAGAATACGATGAGCAGTTCTTC. The encoded protein is CASSTWGGEYDEQFF.

This rearrangement joins TRBV2 to TRBJ1-2, with D uncertain. V lost 10 bases to trimming and J lost 8 bases, with 23 bases between them. The germline CDR1 and CDR2 sequences are SNHLY and FYNNEI. This CDR3 spans 14 amino acids. CDR3 nucleotide sequence: TGTGCCACCTCACACCGAGGTCCCGCGGAGGGCTACACCTTC. This codes for CATSHRGPAEGYTF.

CDR3 bases: TGTGCCAGCGTCGGCATCTACAATGAGCAGTTCTTC. Translated, it gives CASVGIYNEQFF. The rearrangement uses TRBV9 and TRBJ2-1, with D uncertain. Germline values: CDR1 SGDLS, CDR2 YYNGEE. Trimming left V 7 bases short and J 3 bases short, with 8 bases between. The CDR3 has 12 amino acids.

V is TRBV19 and J is TRBJ2-7; tentatively, D is TRBD1 or TRBD2 (5 bases each). The V gene's germline CDR1 is LNHDA and CDR2 SQIVND (reference sequence). This CDR3 spans 14 amino acids. Trimming left V 7 bases short and J 0 bases short, with 13 bases between. This chain's CDR3 is CASKALGDSYEQYF. CDR3 DNA sequence: TGTGCCAGTAAAGCCCTGGGGGACTCCTACGAGCAGTACTTC.

This clonotype was seen repeatedly, ten times or more. V is TRBV2 and J is TRBJ1-1; the D is unclear. The CDR3 totals 12 residues. Germline CDR1 SNHLY, CDR2 FYNNEI. The V end was cut by 9 bases, the J end by 1 base, with 9 bases between. The CDR3 loop reads CASEGGNTEAFF. CDR3 nucleotide sequence: TGTGCCAGTGAGGGAGGGAACACTGAAGCTTTCTTT.

A note on this clonotype: A much larger clone lies one base from this, so it may be a read error. The CDR3 nucleotides read TGTGCCAGCAGGGGACAGGGGACCGGGGAGCTGTTTTTT. Translation: CASRGQGTGELFF. V usage is TRBV2 and J usage is TRBJ2-2; 10 bases are shared with TRBD1. The CDR3 contains 13 residues. The V and J ends lost 6 bases and 5 bases, in that order; junction bases with no gene match: 0. Germline V gene data show CDR1 as SNHLY and CDR2 as FYNNEI.

The V gene is TRBV10-3, the J gene TRBJ1-1, with D maybe TRBD1 (5 bases). Germline V CDR1 and CDR2: ENHRY, SYGVKD. Trimming pared 3 bases from V and 5 bases from J, leaving 10 bases between. The CDR3 loop spans 13 amino acids. The CDR3 region has the DNA TGTGCCATCAGTGAACAGGCGCAAACTGAAGCTTTCTTT. As protein: CAISEQAQTEAFF.

The table lists this clonotype with many counts. This chain connects TRBV29-1 to TRBJ2-2, with D unclear. The germline CDR1 and CDR2 sequences are SQVTM and ANQGSEA. Trimming took 6 bases from V and 6 from J, leaving 11 bases between them. The CDR3 covers 12 residues. The CDR3 loop is CSVPRTAGELFF. The CDR3 nucleotides are TGCAGCGTCCCCCGAACCGCCGGGGAGCTGTTTTTT.

The genes are TRBV29-1 and TRBJ1-1; no definite D call. The length of the CDR3 is 14 residues. CDR1 SQVTM and CDR2 ANQGSEA come from the germline V gene. V was pared by 3 bases and J by 7 bases, with 18 bases between. CDR3 loop: CSVDSDLMSIEAFF. The DNA for the CDR3 is TGCAGCGTTGATTCGGATCTAATGAGCATTGAAGCTTTCTTT.